The 29 T cell receptor beta chains presented below share a single source sample, sequenced in a study of molecular identifiers for immune sequencing clone quantification. TCRdb re-called the PCR reads with MiXCR, one entry per CDR3 protein. This sample carries over 600,000 distinct CDR3 sequences, less than 20% of them seen once, and the ten largest clones take 0.85%. What was sequenced was naive CD8+ T cells from blood, with Jurkat cell RNA spiked in. As to subset: FACS-sorted CD8+CD4-CCR7+CD45RA+ naive T cells. These receptors were obtained from a human donor in good health. Some libraries in this study had Jurkat cell RNA spiked in.

This clonotype turned up a few times. The chain couples TRBV2 to TRBJ2-2; D perhaps matches TRBD1 (6 bases). V gave up 5 bases and J gave up 6 bases, with 19 bases separating them. The CDR3 is made up of 16 amino acids. Germline CDR1 reads SNHLY; CDR2 reads FYNNEI. Written as DNA, the CDR3 is TGTGCCAGCAGTTTACAGTGGGGGCTAAGCCCCGGGGAGCTGTTTTTT. Protein product: CASSLQWGLSPGELFF.

Only one count was recorded for this clonotype. A read error is possible here, since a much larger clone lies one base away. The chain has TRBV25-1 and TRBJ2-3; D is uncertain. V was pared by 3 bases and J by 1 base, with 14 bases between. The germline gives CDR1 MGHDK, CDR2 SYGVNS. The CDR3 sequence is 16 residues long. The DNA of the CDR3 is TGTGCCAGCAGTGAGAGGTTTGGCAGTCGCACAGATACGCAGTATTTT. Translating it yields CASSERFGSRTDTQYF. Using reference TRBV25-1 and TRBJ2-3 for the parts outside the CDR3, the full variable domain is EADIYQTPRYLVIGTGKKITLECSQTMGHDKMYWYQQDPGMELHLIHYSYGVNSTEKGDLSSESTVSRIRTEHFPLTLESARPSHTSQYLCASSERFGSRTDTQYFGPGTRLTVL.

This clonotype has at least ten counts. This chain links TRBV2 with TRBJ2-7; a possible D gene is TRBD1 (6 bases). This CDR3 contains 13 residues. V lost 7 bases, J lost 1 base, and 11 bases lay in between. Germline V gene sequence: CDR1 SNHLY, CDR2 FYNNEI. In nucleotides, the CDR3 is TGTGCCAGCAATCGGCAGGGGTCCTACGAGCAGTACTTC. Its translation: CASNRQGSYEQYF.

In this sample, this clonotype turned up many times. The V gene is TRBV6-2 or TRBV6-3, the J gene TRBJ1-2, with unresolved D. V shed 3 bases and J shed 1 base, with 18 bases lying between them. The CDR3 has 17 residues. Germline V gene data show CDR1 as MNHEY and CDR2 as SVGEGT. The CDR3 DNA is TGTGCCAGCAGTTATCGCTCTGCCGGGGAGTTTAACTATGGCTACACCTTC. As protein: CASSYRSAGEFNYGYTF.

This clonotype has a handful of counts. The rearrangement joins TRBV29-1 to TRBJ1-2, with TRBD1 matching over 8 bases. The CDR3 consists of 12 residues. Losses at the gene ends were 5 bases for V and 8 bases for J; bases not matched to a gene: 7. Germline CDR1 reads SQVTM; CDR2 reads ANQGSEA. This CDR3 reads CSVLGQGGGYTF. The CDR3 DNA reads as TGCAGCGTTCTCGGACAGGGTGGCGGCTACACCTTC.

This clonotype was detected ten times or more. The chain combines TRBV19 with TRBJ2-2; 7 nucleotides match TRBD1. This CDR3 contains 15 residues. J lost 2 bases, V lost 3 bases, and 3 bases had no gene match. Germline-derived CDR1 and CDR2 are LNHDA and SQIVND (reference sequence). The DNA of the CDR3 is TGTGCCAGTAGTATGTACAGGGGAAACACCGGGGAGCTGTTTTTT. Translated: CASSMYRGNTGELFF. The complete variable domain, with remaining parts taken from reference TRBV19 and TRBJ2-2, reads DGGITQSPKYLFRKEGQNVTLSCEQNLNHDAMYWYRQDPGQGLRLIYYSQIVNDFQKGDIAEGYSVSREKKESFPLTVTSAQKNPTAFYLCASSMYRGNTGELFFGEGSRLTVL.

On this clonotype itself: The CDR3 does not close with the conserved phenylalanine or tryptophan, likely indicating a read error. V is TRBV20-1 and J is TRBJ2-3; 7 bases are a match to TRBD2. This CDR3 is 17 amino acids long. The germline V gene encodes CDR1 DFQATT and CDR2 SNEGSKA (reference sequence). CDR3 bases: TGCAGTGCCAGAGAGGCCAAACTAGCGCCGCTCACAGATACGCAGTATTCT. Amino acids: CSAREAKLAPLTDTQYS.

Regarding this clonotype: This clone may be a read error of a much larger clone one base away. The chain is built from TRBV27 and TRBJ2-3, with D possibly TRBD2 on 6 matching bases. The CDR3 covers 14 residues. Germline CDR1 MNHEY, CDR2 SMNVEV (reference sequence). V dropped 9 bases and J dropped 2 bases, with 15 bases sitting between them. Here the CDR3 reads CASTASATTDTQYF. CDR3 coding DNA: TGTGCCAGTACAGCTAGCGCCACCACAGATACGCAGTATTTT.

This clonotype was detected a few times. The chain joins TRBV20-1 to TRBJ2-2, with D perhaps TRBD1 (5 bases). V lost 0 bases to trimming and J lost 6 bases, with 8 bases between them. The CDR3 is 13 residues long. The V gene's germline CDR1 is DFQATT and CDR2 SNEGSKA (reference sequence). CDR3 sequence: CSARDLGAGELFF. The CDR3 nucleotides are TGCAGTGCTAGAGATTTAGGGGCCGGGGAGCTGTTTTTT.

The V and J genes are TRBV4-1 and TRBJ2-1, with 9 bases identical to TRBD2. The CDR3 extends over 16 amino acids. The junction had 11 bases not matched to a gene; V was cut back by 4 bases and J by 7 bases. Germline V gene sequence: CDR1 MGHRA, CDR2 YSYEKL. CDR3 sequence reads: CASSRIAGAQRNEQFF. The CDR3 nucleotides are TGCGCCAGCAGCCGCATAGCGGGAGCCCAAAGGAATGAGCAGTTCTTC.

This clonotype has a count of ten or more. The rearrangement joins TRBV5-6 to TRBJ1-5; D ambiguous. Germline CDR1 reads SGHDT; CDR2 reads YYEEEE. V lost 1 base to trimming and J lost 5 bases, with 10 bases between them. This CDR3 contains 14 residues. CDR3 bases: TGTGCCAGCAGCTTGATAAGGGAGGATCAGCCCCAGCATTTT. Amino acid sequence: CASSLIREDQPQHF.

This clonotype was seen repeatedly, ten times or more. A junction boundary mismatches the germline segment, possibly from a read error. The rearrangement joins TRBV4-1 to TRBJ2-7; D remains unclear. The CDR3 is 12 residues long. Germline loops: CDR1 MGHRA, CDR2 YSYEKL. The CDR3 DNA follows: TGTGCCAGCAGCCAAGATTTGGACGAGCAGTACTTC. This codes for CASSQDLDEQYF.

V gene TRBV6-2 or TRBV6-3 combines with J gene TRBJ1-4, with D possibly being TRBD1 (5 bases). The germline gives CDR1 MNHEY, CDR2 SVGEGT. The CDR3 totals 16 residues. Deletions cut 6 bases from V and 4 bases from J, with 18 bases between. CDR3 residues: CASSNPNRGLNEKLFF. CDR3 DNA sequence: TGTGCCAGCAGCAATCCAAACCGGGGACTTAATGAAAAACTGTTTTTT.

At least ten counts were recorded for this clonotype. The chain uses TRBV24-1 and TRBJ2-5; 8 nucleotides agree with TRBD1. This CDR3 spans 14 amino acids. CDR1 is KGHDR, CDR2 SFDVKD, per germline. V was clipped by 9 bases and J by 0 bases; unmatched bases: 5. The CDR3, as DNA: TGTGCCACCTCGGACAGGGCCGACCAAGAGACCCAGTACTTC. Encoded protein: CATSDRADQETQYF.

This clonotype showed up many times. This chain links TRBV21-1 with TRBJ2-7; no check of the table's D call, TRBD2, against the DNA was made. TRBV21-1 is a recognized pseudogene. This CDR3 contains 13 residues. The CDR3 protein is CASSKGLGHEQYF. The CDR3 nucleotides read TGTGCCAGCAGCAAGGGACTAGGGCACGAGCAGTACTTC.

Points on this clonotype: The junction differs from germline at one of its ends, possibly a read error. The CDR3 protein is CASSHGTGANEKLFF. The CDR3 DNA reads as TGCGCCAGCAGCCATGGGACAGGGGCTAACGAAAAACTGTTTTTT. The rearrangement links TRBV4-3 to TRBJ1-4; 10 nucleotides line up with TRBD1. CDR3 length: 15 residues. Germline CDR1 reads LGHNA; CDR2 reads YSLEER.

This clonotype was counted a few times. The CDR3 spells CASSDRARDTQYF. CDR3 in DNA: TGTGCCAGTAGCGACAGGGCCCGAGATACGCAGTATTTT. The chain joins TRBV19 to TRBJ2-3; 7 bases match TRBD1. Germline lookup yields CDR1 LNHDA and CDR2 SQIVND (reference sequence). J gave up 5 bases and V 6 bases, and 5 bases lay outside the gene matches. This CDR3 comprises 13 residues.

This clonotype has a count of ten or more. The chain joins TRBV6-5 to TRBJ2-3, with D tentatively TRBD1 or TRBD2 (5 bases each). The V gene lost 3 bases and the J gene lost 6 bases, with 10 bases spanning the gap. The CDR3 contains 13 residues. Germline-derived CDR1 and CDR2 are MNHEY and SVGAGI. The CDR3 protein is CASSYLGEDTQYF. CDR3 DNA sequence: TGTGCCAGCAGTTATTTAGGGGAGGATACGCAGTATTTT.

This clonotype was seen repeatedly, ten times or more. CDR3 in amino acids: CATSRGDDTQYF. The DNA of the CDR3 is TGTGCCACCAGCAGGGGGGACGATACGCAGTATTTT. V is TRBV12-3 or TRBV12-4 and J is TRBJ2-3, with D possibly TRBD1 on 7 matching bases. Trimming pared 10 bases from V and 6 bases from J, leaving 14 bases between. The CDR3 is 12 residues long.

The chain joins TRBV2 to TRBJ2-2; D gene unclear. Germline CDR1 is SNHLY and CDR2 is FYNNEI. The CDR3 is 12 residues long. Trimming stripped 6 bases from V and 5 bases from J, with 7 bases between. The CDR3 protein is CASRAMTGELFF. The CDR3 coding sequence is TGTGCCAGCAGGGCTATGACCGGGGAGCTGTTTTTT.

The V call is TRBV4-2, the J call TRBJ2-3, with a tentative D call TRBD2 (6 bases). CDR3 length: 16 amino acids. The V end was cut by 1 base, the J end by 0 bases, with 11 bases between. The V gene's germline CDR1 is LGHNA and CDR2 YNFKEQ. The CDR3 DNA reads TGTGCCAGCAGCCAAGCTCTTGGGGGGAGCACAGATACGCAGTATTTT. Residues: CASSQALGGSTDTQYF.

For this clonotype: A much larger clone differs from this one at a single base, so this may be a read error. The gene calls are TRBV9 and TRBJ1-4; D is uncertain. Looked up from germline, CDR1 is SGDLS and CDR2 is YYNGEE. The CDR3 length is 15 residues. CDR3: CASSAPGATNERLFF. The CDR3 nucleotides read TGTGCCAGCAGCGCTCCCGGTGCAACTAATGAAAGACTGTTTTTT.

This clonotype was seen many times. J is TRBJ2-3 and V is TRBV7-2; D gene ambiguous. The V end lost 5 bases, the J end lost 3 bases, and 15 bases lay between the germline ends. Germline V CDR1 and CDR2: SGHTA, FQGNSA. The CDR3 consists of 15 residues. The CDR3 sequence: CASSTWHAVTDTQYF. The CDR3 region has the DNA TGTGCCAGCAGCACCTGGCACGCTGTTACAGATACGCAGTATTTT. Full variable domain (remainder filled in from reference TRBV7-2 and TRBJ2-3): GAGVSQSPSNKVTEKGKDVELRCDPISGHTALYWYRQSLGQGLEFLIYFQGNSAPDKSGLPSDRFSAERTGGSVSTLTIQRTQQEDSAVYLCASSTWHAVTDTQYFGPGTRLTVL.

This clonotype was counted between two and nine times. This chain uses TRBV7-3 with TRBJ2-3, with D tentatively TRBD1 or TRBD2 (6 bases each). V was trimmed by 1 base and J by 4 bases, leaving 12 bases between them. The CDR3 has 15 amino acids. Germline lookup yields CDR1 SGHTA and CDR2 FQGTGA. The CDR3 here is CASSLIGGPADTQYF. The DNA for the CDR3 is TGTGCCAGCAGCTTAATAGGGGGGCCGGCAGATACGCAGTATTTT. Full variable domain (missing parts from reference TRBV7-3 and TRBJ2-3): GAGVSQTPSNKVTEKGKYVELRCDPISGHTALYWYRQSLGQGPEFLIYFQGTGAADDSGLPNDRFFAVRPEGSVSTLKIQRTERGDSAVYLCASSLIGGPADTQYFGPGTRLTVL.

There are many counts of this clonotype. J is TRBJ1-4 and V is TRBV5-1; no clear D. Per germline, CDR1 SGHRS and CDR2 YFSETQ. V shed 4 bases and J shed 1 base, with 14 bases lying between them. CDR3 length: 16 residues. This chain's CDR3 is CASSHLPSETNEKLFF. The CDR3 DNA is TGCGCCAGCAGCCATCTACCTTCGGAAACTAATGAAAAACTGTTTTTT.

This clonotype was recorded at least ten times. The chain combines TRBV7-2 with TRBJ2-5; D is possibly TRBD2 (5 bases). V lost 9 bases to trimming and J lost 3 bases, with 11 bases between them. The CDR3 is made up of 12 amino acids. Germline V gives CDR1 SGHTA, CDR2 FQGNSA. The CDR3 sequence is CASEGKEETQYF. CDR3 nucleotides: TGTGCCAGTGAGGGTAAAGAAGAGACCCAGTACTTC.

This clonotype was observed at least ten times. The genes are TRBV25-1 and TRBJ2-7; D is undetermined. This CDR3 contains 11 residues. V was shortened by 1 base and J by 7 bases, with 5 bases between the two germline ends. Germline V lookup: CDR1 MGHDK, CDR2 SYGVNS. DNA of the CDR3: TGTGCCAGCAGTGAATGGCCTGAGCAGTACTTC. Protein: CASSEWPEQYF.

This clonotype was found many times. The chain uses TRBV3-1 and TRBJ2-3, with 8 bases aligning to TRBD2. Germline V lookup: CDR1 LGHDT, CDR2 YNNKEL (reference sequence). V lost 4 bases, J lost 1 base, and 16 bases stayed unmatched. This CDR3 has 19 residues. The CDR3 DNA follows: TGTGCCAGCAGCCCCTTTTCTCAAGTGACTAGCGAAGGCACAGATACGCAGTATTTT. This encodes CASSPFSQVTSEGTDTQYF.

In the case of this clonotype: Since a much larger clone is just one base distant, this may be a read error. The conserved phenylalanine or tryptophan normally closing the CDR3 is absent here, so this likely arose from a read error. J is TRBJ2-5 and V is TRBV11-2; D is unclear. CDR3 length: 14 amino acids. V lost 0 bases and J lost 5, with 10 bases in between. Per germline, CDR1 SGHAT and CDR2 FQNNGV. CDR3 loop: CASSLESLSETQYV. The CDR3 bases are TGTGCCAGCAGCTTAGAAAGCCTCAGCGAGACCCAGTACGTC.